These T cell receptor beta chains were read from a single sample in a study of T cell changes during pregnancy in multiple sclerosis. This table comes from immunoSEQ multiplex PCR, and its TCRdb copy is limited to in-frame clones, with some not included. The data show roughly 72,000 clones, about 94% seen once. Sequencing used CD4+ T cells from peripheral blood mononuclear cells, obtained after pregnancy. Source of these receptors: a female donor with multiple sclerosis, enrolled in a pregnancy study. The CDR3 runs from the conserved cysteine through the conserved F or W. D genes are given only for firm matches. The listing skips clone size in some rows; elsewhere it reads once, few, many or a size class.

V	D	J	size	DNA	CDR3
TRBV9	-	TRBJ2-2	-	TGTGCCAGCAGCGTACAGGGATACACCGGGGAGCTGTTTTTT	CASSVQGYTGELFF
TRBV28	TRBD2	TRBJ2-3	-	TGTGCCAGCAGTTTCAGGACTAGCGGGAGGGCCGGGTATACGCAGTATTTT	CASSFRTSGRAGYTQYF
TRBV4-2	-	TRBJ1-2	-	TGTGCCAGCAGCCAAGATGGTGTCAGGGGTGGCTACACCTTC	CASSQDGVRGGYTF
TRBV7-6	-	TRBJ1-1	once	TGTGCCAGCAGCTTGGTGTTCAGATTAAACACTGAAGCTTTCTTT	CASSLVFRLNTEAFF
TRBV6-5	-	TRBJ1-1	once	TGTGCCAGCAGTTACACGGTCATGGACACTGAAGCTTTCTTT	CASSYTVMDTEAFF
TRBV2	-	TRBJ1-4	-	TGTGCCAGCAGTGAGGAAGACAGGAGAGGAAAACTGTTTTTT	CASSEEDRRGKLFF
TRBV5-1	TRBD1	TRBJ1-2	-	TGCGCCAGCAGCCCAGGACAGGGAGGTCCCAACTATGGCTACACCTTC	CASSPGQGGPNYGYTF
TRBV13	TRBD2	TRBJ2-3	-	TGTGCCAGTAGACTAGCGGGGCGGGATACGCAGTATTTT	CASRLAGRDTQYF
TRBV9	-	TRBJ2-2	-	TGTGCCAGCAGCGTAACGGGCACCGGGGAGCTGTTTTTT	CASSVTGTGELFF
TRBV5-8	-	TRBJ1-5	-	TGTGCCAGCAGCTTGGCCGGGTCGTTCAGGGCTTGGCAGCCCCAGCATTTT	CASSLAGSFRAWQPQHF
TRBV5-1	-	TRBJ2-1	-	TGCGCCAGCAGCTCCCGCGGGGACGACTACAATGAGCAGTTCTTC	CASSSRGDDYNEQFF
TRBV5-1	TRBD2	TRBJ2-2	-	TGCGCCAGCAGCATAAAAGCGGGAGGGCCGGCGAGCACCGGGGAGCTGTTTTTT	CASSIKAGGPASTGELFF
TRBV19	-	TRBJ2-5	-	TGTGCCAGTAGTACGTCTGGGACTGGCTCGTGGACCCAGTACTTC	CASSTSGTGSWTQYF
TRBV14	-	TRBJ2-7	-	TGTGCCAGCAGCCAAGGAGAGGGCATTTACTACGAGCAGTACTTC	CASSQGEGIYYEQYF
TRBV4-2	TRBD2	TRBJ2-5	-	TGTGCCAGCAGCATCGGGAGGGCAGGCCAAGAGACCCAGTACTTC	CASSIGRAGQETQYF
TRBV18	TRBD2	TRBJ2-7	-	TGTGCCAGCTCACCTCAGGGACTAGCCTACGAGCAGTACTTC	CASSPQGLAYEQYF
TRBV19	-	TRBJ2-1	-	TGTGCCAGTAGTATAGCGACAAGGTCCTACAATGAGCAGTTCTTC	CASSIATRSYNEQFF
TRBV6-1	-	TRBJ2-7	-	TGTGCCAGCAGTGAAGCGCTGGCAGGGAAGCAGTACTTC	CASSEALAGKQYF
TRBV19	TRBD1	TRBJ2-4	once	TGTGCCAGTAGTACAAAGACAGGGGGCGTAGTGGACATTCAGTACTTC	CASSTKTGGVVDIQYF
TRBV27	TRBD2	TRBJ2-5	-	TGTGCCAGCAGTCCCCTACTAGCGGGACAAGAGACCCAGTACTTC	CASSPLLAGQETQYF
TRBV15	TRBD2	TRBJ2-1	-	TGTGCCACCAGCAGAGATATAGCGGGAGGTGAGCAGTTCTTC	CATSRDIAGGEQFF
TRBV11-2	TRBD2	TRBJ2-3	-	TGTGCCAGCATTCTAGCGGGAGCCCTAGGGGATACGCAGTATTTT	CASILAGALGDTQYF
TRBV7-6	-	TRBJ2-5	-	TGTGCCAGCAGCTCCGGGACAAGGCCAAAAGAGACCCAGTACTTC	CASSSGTRPKETQYF
TRBV11-3	TRBD2	TRBJ2-1	-	TGTGCCAGCAGCCTAGCGGGAATAAATGAGCAGTTCTTC	CASSLAGINEQFF
TRBV27	TRBD1	TRBJ1-4	once	TGTGCCAGCAGCCCTCCCGACCGGGACAGGGGATTAGTGAGAGAAAAACTGTTTTTT	CASSPPDRDRGLVREKLFF
TRBV7-6	TRBD1	TRBJ2-4	-	TGTGCCAGCAGCCGCGGCACCGGGACAGGGACAGGTATTCAGTACTTC	CASSRGTGTGTGIQYF
TRBV6-4	TRBD2	TRBJ2-7	-	TGTGCCAGCAGTCAAACCTCCGGGACTAGCTCCTACGAGCAGTACTTC	CASSQTSGTSSYEQYF
TRBV5-6	-	TRBJ2-5	-	TGTGCCAGCAGCCCGACGGGTCTTCAAGAGACCCAGTACTTC	CASSPTGLQETQYF
TRBV7-9	-	TRBJ2-2	-	TGTGCCAGCAGCTTAGGGTCAGGGACCGGGGAGCTGTTTTTT	CASSLGSGTGELFF
TRBV29-1	TRBD2	TRBJ2-6	-	TGCAGCGTTGTTGGGGGGGAGACTGGGGCCAACGTCCTGACTTTC	CSVVGGETGANVLTF
TRBV5-4	-	TRBJ1-2	-	TGTGCCAGCAGCTTGGGTGCAGGGAACGATGGCTATGGCTACACCTTC	CASSLGAGNDGYGYTF
TRBV5-1	-	TRBJ2-3	-	TGCGCCAGCGGTGGACGGGGTGACACAGATACGCAGTATTTT	CASGGRGDTDTQYF
TRBV28	TRBD2	TRBJ2-1	-	TGTGCCAGCAGTTCGTGGGTCGGACTAGCGGGGTGGGGGAATGAGCAGTTCTTC	CASSSWVGLAGWGNEQFF
TRBV28	TRBD1	TRBJ2-7	-	TGTGCCAGCAGTTTTGGGACAGCCGCCTACGAGCAGTACTTC	CASSFGTAAYEQYF
TRBV18	-	TRBJ2-1	-	TGTGCCAGCTCGCCAGATCTAGGTGATGAGCAGTTCTTC	CASSPDLGDEQFF